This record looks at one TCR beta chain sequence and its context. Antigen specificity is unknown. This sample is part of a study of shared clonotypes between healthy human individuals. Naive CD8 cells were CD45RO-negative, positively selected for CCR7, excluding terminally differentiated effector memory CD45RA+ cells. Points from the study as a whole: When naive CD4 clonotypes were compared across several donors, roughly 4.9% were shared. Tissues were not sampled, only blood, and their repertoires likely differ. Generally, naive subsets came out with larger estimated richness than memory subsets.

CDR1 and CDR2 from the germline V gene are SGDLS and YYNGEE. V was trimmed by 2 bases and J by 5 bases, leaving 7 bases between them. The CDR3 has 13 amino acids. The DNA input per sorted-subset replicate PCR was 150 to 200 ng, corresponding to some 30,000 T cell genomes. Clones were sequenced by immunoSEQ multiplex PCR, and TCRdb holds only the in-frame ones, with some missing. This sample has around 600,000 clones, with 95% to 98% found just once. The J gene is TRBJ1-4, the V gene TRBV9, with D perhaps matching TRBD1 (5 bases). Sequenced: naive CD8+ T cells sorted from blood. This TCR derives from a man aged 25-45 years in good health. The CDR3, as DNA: TGTGCCAGCAGCGTTGGGGGAAATGAAAAACTGTTTTTT. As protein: CASSVGGNEKLFF.